Listed here is a single T cell receptor (beta chain). The sample belongs to a study of cytomegalovirus exposure and HLA in healthy donors. The PCR contained 60 Vbeta and 13 Jbeta primers. Original handling: Later work found approximately 87 million unique TCR beta chains, with 9.5 million to 14 million shared. Only in-frame clones appear in the TCRdb table, and some are missing; sequencing was by immunoSEQ multiplex PCR. D and trimming come from the DNA, and the V and J calls and clone size come from that table. Of about 200,000 clones listed, 70% to 90% are singletons. Trimming cost V 3 bases and J 4 bases; bases outside gene matches: 7. CDR1 MGHRA and CDR2 YSYEKL come from the germline V gene. This CDR3 contains 16 residues.

The sequenced sample was PBMCs. The chain links TRBV4-1 to TRBJ2-7; TRBD2 matches at 12 bases. The TCR comes from a woman in her forties or fifties in good health and CMV-seronegative. The CDR3 loop reads CASSQASGRAGYEQYF. The CDR3 DNA follows: TGCGCCAGCAGCCAGGCTAGCGGGAGGGCCGGGTACGAGCAGTACTTC.